One sample yielded the 30 T cell receptor beta chains listed below, sequenced in a study of blood T cell repertoires in COVID-19. TCRdb's copy holds only in-frame clones and misses some; the assay was immunoSEQ multiplex PCR. The sample includes 87,000 or so clones, around 86% of them seen just once. Sequenced material: peripheral blood. The receptors shown here come from a woman older than 75 with acute or convalescent COVID-19.

The chain couples TRBV15 to TRBJ1-2; tentative D call: TRBD1 (6 bases). From germline, CDR1 is LNHNV and CDR2 YYDKDF (reference sequence). CDR3 length equals 14 residues. V lost 3 bases, J lost 2 bases, and 10 bases lay in between. CDR3 amino acids: CATSSGGSNYGYTF. In DNA form, the CDR3 reads TGTGCCACCAGCAGTGGGGGCAGCAACTATGGCTACACCTTC.

This clone was recorded a few times. The rearrangement links TRBV18 to TRBJ1-1; the match to TRBD1 covers 7 bases. With V trimmed by 5 bases and J by 4 bases, 7 bases remained unmatched. Per the germline V gene, CDR1 is KGHSH and CDR2 is LQKENI. CDR3 length equals 14 residues. CDR3 region: CASSLRQGGTEAFF. CDR3 nucleotide sequence: TGTGCCAGCTCATTACGACAGGGCGGCACTGAAGCTTTCTTT. Looking up the rest from reference TRBV18 and TRBJ1-1 gives the full variable domain: NAGVMQNPRHLVRRRGQEARLRCSPMKGHSHVYWYRQLPEEGLKFMVYLQKENIIDESGMPKERFSAEFPKEGPSILRIQQVVRGDSAAYFCASSLRQGGTEAFFGQGTRLTVV.

In its sample, this clone was seen a few times. This chain links TRBV7-8 with TRBJ2-6; TRBD1 is a possible D gene (6 bases). From germline, CDR1 is SGHVS and CDR2 FQNEAQ. Trimming left V 0 bases short and J 0 bases short, with 12 bases between. The CDR3 totals 18 residues. The CDR3: CASSLAEGVGSGANVLTF. In nucleotides, the CDR3 is TGTGCCAGCAGCTTAGCTGAGGGGGTAGGCTCTGGGGCCAACGTCCTGACTTTC.

The rearrangement joins TRBV6-2 or TRBV6-3 to TRBJ1-1; D uncertain. Per germline, CDR1 MNHEY and CDR2 SVGEGT. The CDR3 is made up of 12 amino acids. V was cut by 2 bases and J by 7 bases, with 8 bases left in between. CDR3 amino acids: CASSYASYEAFF. CDR3 DNA: TGTGCCAGCAGTTACGCGTCGTATGAAGCTTTCTTT.

This chain connects TRBV7-9 to TRBJ1-2, with TRBD1 identical over 7 bases. Germline CDR1 is SEHNR and CDR2 is FQNEAQ (reference sequence). J lost 3 bases, V lost 5 bases, and 9 bases had no gene match. The CDR3 spans 15 residues. The CDR3 spells CASSPLGTVYYGYTF. The DNA of the CDR3 is TGTGCCAGCAGCCCACTAGGGACAGTTTACTATGGCTACACCTTC.

The chain links TRBV9 to TRBJ2-1; 9 positions match TRBD2. Germline assignment: CDR1 SGDLS and CDR2 YYNGEE. This CDR3 has 15 amino acids. V was pared by 0 bases and J by 8 bases, with 6 bases of the junction left unmatched. CDR3 amino acids: CASSVVAGGLYEQFF. The CDR3 DNA sequence: TGTGCCAGCAGCGTAGTTGCGGGAGGGCTTTATGAGCAGTTCTTC. The variable domain in full, completed from reference TRBV9 and TRBJ2-1, reads DSGVTQTPKHLITATGQRVTLRCSPRSGDLSVYWYQQSLDQGLQFLIQYYNGEERAKGNILERFSAQQFPDLHSELNLSSLELGDSALYFCASSVVAGGLYEQFFGPGTRLTVL.

This clone has just one count. The chain has TRBV6-5 and TRBJ1-3; a weak D match, TRBD1 (5 bases). V was pared by 6 bases and J by 0 bases, with 9 bases between. The germline gives CDR1 MNHEY, CDR2 SVGAGI. The CDR3 has 14 amino acids. This CDR3 is CASRQQASGNTIYF. The CDR3 nucleotides read TGTGCCAGCAGACAACAGGCCTCTGGAAACACCATATATTTT.

In its sample, this clone was seen once. The rearrangement joins TRBV6-5 to TRBJ1-3; D is uncertain. Germline CDR1 MNHEY, CDR2 SVGAGI. This CDR3 has 13 amino acids. Trimming stripped 9 bases from V and 0 bases from J, with 9 bases between. The CDR3 DNA follows: TGTGCCAGTGCCGGGAGCTCTGGAAACACCATATATTTT. Encoded protein: CASAGSSGNTIYF.

The chain is built from TRBV5-8 and TRBJ1-2; no clear D. This CDR3 comprises 13 residues. Germline V CDR1 and CDR2: SGHTS, YDEGEE. V was trimmed by 0 bases and J by 2 bases, leaving 5 bases between them. The CDR3 region is CASSLDTNYGYTF. In nucleotides, the CDR3 is TGTGCCAGCAGCTTGGACACGAACTATGGCTACACCTTC.

The J gene is TRBJ1-4, the V gene TRBV19; TRBD1 aligns across 7 bases. Germline V CDR1 and CDR2: LNHDA, SQIVND (reference sequence). J was trimmed by 7 bases and V by 5 bases; bases with no gene match: 7. The CDR3 runs to 14 residues. In DNA form, the CDR3 reads TGTGCCAGTAGTGACAGGGACTCGGCTGAAAAACTGTTTTTT. Translation gives CASSDRDSAEKLFF.

The rearrangement uses TRBV19 and TRBJ2-1; 7 bases agree with TRBD2. V was clipped by 5 bases and J by 4 bases; unmatched bases: 8. Looked up from germline, CDR1 is LNHDA and CDR2 is SQIVND (reference sequence). The CDR3 is 15 amino acids. The CDR3 nucleotides read TGTGCCAGTAGTGTTTCGGGGGGTAGGTACAATGAGCAGTTCTTC. It is translated as CASSVSGGRYNEQFF.

Only one count was recorded for this clone. The chain combines TRBV5-6 with TRBJ1-2, with a weak D call TRBD1 (5 bases). The germline CDR1 and CDR2 sequences are SGHDT and YYEEEE. This CDR3 has 13 amino acids. V was pared by 4 bases and J by 6 bases, with 13 bases between. DNA of the CDR3: TGTGCCAGCAGCCTTCAAGGGGAGGATGGCTACACCTTC. Its protein is CASSLQGEDGYTF.

The genes are TRBV4-3 and TRBJ2-7; TRBD1 matches 7 bases. CDR3 length equals 16 residues. CDR1 is LGHNA and CDR2 is YSLEER in the germline V gene. The J segment lost 2 bases and the V segment lost 0 bases, leaving 7 bases of the junction unmatched. In DNA, the CDR3 is TGCGCCAGCAGCCAAGACCGGGACAGACTTACCTACGAGCAGTACTTC. It yields the protein CASSQDRDRLTYEQYF.

The V call is TRBV18, the J call TRBJ2-5; D might be TRBD1 (5 bases). Germline V gene data show CDR1 as KGHSH and CDR2 as LQKENI. The V end was cut by 0 bases, the J end by 4 bases, with 15 bases between. There are 16 residues in the CDR3. The chain's CDR3 is CASSPPNAGWGETQYF. CDR3 sequence (DNA): TGTGCCAGCTCACCACCGAACGCAGGGTGGGGAGAGACCCAGTACTTC.

A single count supports this clone. The rearrangement joins TRBV6-5 to TRBJ1-1; the D is unclear. Germline-derived CDR1 and CDR2 are MNHEY and SVGAGI. V lost 11 bases, J lost 1 base, and 11 bases lay in between. The CDR3 extends over 12 amino acids. This CDR3 reads CAAQEGNTEAFF. DNA for the CDR3: TGTGCCGCTCAAGAGGGGAACACTGAAGCTTTCTTT.

J is TRBJ1-5 and V is TRBV7-3, with TRBD1 matching 12 bases. The V gene end was trimmed by 8 bases and the J gene end by 0 bases; junction bases not matched to a gene: 8. The germline V gene encodes CDR1 SGHTA and CDR2 FQGTGA. This CDR3 spans 17 amino acids. The CDR3 DNA reads TGTGCCAGCTGGCCGGGACAGGGGGCTCATAGCAATCAGCCCCAGCATTTT. This sequence encodes CASWPGQGAHSNQPQHF.

This clone is a singleton in its sample. The chain combines TRBV7-2 with TRBJ2-7; no clear D gene. The CDR3 has 12 residues. Germline-derived CDR1 and CDR2 are SGHTA and FQGNSA. Trimming cost V 2 bases and J 5 bases, with 7 bases left between them. DNA for the CDR3: TGTGCCAGCAGCTTACTAGAGAACGAGCAGTACTTC. Protein sequence: CASSLLENEQYF.

The rearrangement joins TRBV28 to TRBJ2-3, with a weak D call TRBD1 (5 bases). The CDR3 sequence is 14 residues long. V was pared by 10 bases and J by 2 bases, with 16 bases between. The V gene's germline CDR1 is MDHEN and CDR2 SYDVKM. The CDR3 region is CATFDSRSTDTQYF. The CDR3 DNA reads TGTGCCACTTTTGACAGTCGCTCCACAGATACGCAGTATTTT.

The chain joins TRBV7-2 to TRBJ1-1; D call uncertain. V was clipped by 4 bases and J by 0 bases, with 9 bases between them. Germline V gives CDR1 SGHTA, CDR2 FQGNSA. This CDR3 contains 14 residues. The chain's CDR3 is CASSSLSMNTEAFF. Here the CDR3 DNA reads TGTGCCAGCAGCTCCCTTTCTATGAACACTGAAGCTTTCTTT.

The table lists this clone with a count of one. The chain links TRBV15 to TRBJ1-2; TRBD1 matches 7 bases. This CDR3 comprises 14 residues. Germline values: CDR1 LNHNV, CDR2 YYDKDF (reference sequence). V lost 4 bases and J lost 0; bases outside the gene matches: 2. The CDR3 reads CATSIQGANYGYTF. Written as DNA, the CDR3 is TGTGCCACCAGCATCCAGGGGGCTAACTATGGCTACACCTTC. Drawing the rest from reference TRBV15 and TRBJ1-2, the complete variable domain is DAMVIQNPRYQVTQFGKPVTLSCSQTLNHNVMYWYQQKSSQAPKLLFHYYDKDFNNEADTPDNFQSRRPNTSFCFLDIRSPGLGDTAMYLCATSIQGANYGYTFGSGTRLTVV.

The chain joins TRBV7-3 to TRBJ2-6; D perhaps matches TRBD1 (5 bases). The V gene lost 2 bases and the J gene lost 2 bases, with 7 bases spanning the gap. Germline V lookup: CDR1 SGHTA, CDR2 FQGTGA. The CDR3 length is 15 residues. CDR3 loop: CASSLLRAGANVLTF. CDR3 DNA sequence: TGTGCCAGCAGCTTACTCAGGGCTGGGGCCAACGTCCTGACTTTC.

CDR3 bases: TGTGCCAGCAGTAACCGGGACAGGGGTTCCGGGGAGCTGTTTTTT. Encoded protein: CASSNRDRGSGELFF. The V and J genes are TRBV27 and TRBJ2-2, with 10 bases identical to TRBD1. Germline loops: CDR1 MNHEY, CDR2 SMNVEV (reference sequence). After removal of 5 bases from V and 6 bases from J, the junction contained 6 bases not matched to a gene. The CDR3 sequence is 15 residues long.

The genes are TRBV7-9 and TRBJ2-3, with TRBD2 identical over 12 bases. This CDR3 is 19 amino acids long. Germline V gives CDR1 SEHNR, CDR2 FQNEAQ (reference sequence). Germline trimming cut 1 base from V and 4 bases from J; bases unmatched to any gene: 12. CDR3 nucleotide sequence: TGTGCCAGCAGCTTAGATCTGGCTAGCGGGGGGGCTGTGGCAGATACGCAGTATTTT. It encodes CASSLDLASGGAVADTQYF.

This rearrangement joins TRBV2 to TRBJ2-1; D gene unclear. Germline V gives CDR1 SNHLY, CDR2 FYNNEI. The CDR3 has 13 amino acids. Trimming cost V 0 bases and J 9 bases, with 9 bases left between them. This chain's CDR3 is CASSEAVVGEQFF. CDR3 in DNA: TGTGCCAGCAGTGAAGCGGTAGTTGGTGAGCAGTTCTTC.

This rearrangement joins TRBV29-1 to TRBJ1-1; D is perhaps TRBD1 (6 bases). V was trimmed by 4 bases and J by 2 bases, leaving 14 bases between them. The length of the CDR3 is 14 residues. Germline loops: CDR1 SQVTM, CDR2 ANQGSEA. In DNA, the CDR3 is TGCAGCGTTGTGAGCAGGGGCGGTAACACTGAAGCTTTCTTT. It yields the protein CSVVSRGGNTEAFF.

The V and J genes are TRBV15 and TRBJ2-3; D not certain. The CDR3 runs to 14 residues. Per germline, CDR1 LNHNV and CDR2 YYDKDF (reference sequence). Trimming stripped 1 base from V and 2 bases from J, with 7 bases between. The CDR3 sequence: CATSRVRATDTQYF. DNA of the CDR3: TGTGCCACCAGCAGAGTAAGAGCCACAGATACGCAGTATTTT.

The V and J genes are TRBV19 and TRBJ1-5; no clear D gene. Trimming pared 4 bases from V and 0 bases from J, leaving 10 bases between. There are 15 residues in the CDR3. Germline V lookup: CDR1 LNHDA, CDR2 SQIVND (reference sequence). In DNA form, the CDR3 reads TGTGCCAGTAGTACGGTAATTAATAGCAATCAGCCCCAGCATTTT. Its protein product is CASSTVINSNQPQHF.

This clone was observed once. The chain couples TRBV19 to TRBJ2-7; 8 positions agree with TRBD1. Germline V gene lookup returns CDR1 LNHDA and CDR2 SQIVND (reference sequence). CDR3 length: 13 residues. The V gene end was trimmed by 6 bases and the J gene end by 6 bases; junction bases not matched to a gene: 7. CDR3 sequence: CASSADRDPEQYF. CDR3 nucleotide sequence: TGTGCCAGTAGCGCGGACAGGGACCCCGAGCAGTACTTC. The whole variable domain, remainder taken from reference TRBV19 and TRBJ2-7, is DGGITQSPKYLFRKEGQNVTLSCEQNLNHDAMYWYRQDPGQGLRLIYYSQIVNDFQKGDIAEGYSVSREKKESFPLTVTSAQKNPTAFYLCASSADRDPEQYFGPGTRLTVT.

The rearrangement uses TRBV13 and TRBJ1-6; D unresolved. CDR1 is PRHDT, CDR2 FYEKMQ, per germline (reference sequence). The ends were cut back, 1 base at V and 7 bases at J, with 8 bases in the middle. The CDR3 has 14 residues. Here the CDR3 DNA reads TGTGCCAGCAGCTTAGCCCTACAGAATTCACCCCTCCACTTT. Its translation is CASSLALQNSPLHF.

The chain is built from TRBV4-2 and TRBJ1-5, with 7 bases matching TRBD1. The CDR3 has 17 residues. The V gene end was trimmed by 4 bases and the J gene end by 3 bases; junction bases not matched to a gene: 12. Germline CDR1 reads LGHNA; CDR2 reads YNFKEQ. CDR3 in amino acids: CASSPTLGQNLNQPQHF. The CDR3 region has the DNA TGTGCCAGCAGCCCAACCCTGGGACAGAACCTCAATCAGCCCCAGCATTTT.